This TCR beta chain was sequenced in a study of T cell responses to AZD1222 COVID-19 vaccine. The count of this clone is one. Its antigen is unidentified. General study findings and limits: AZD1222 recipients seropositive at baseline numbered only six or seven. Females made up more of the donors, who were largely white British, and clonal diversity may have come out too low.

The CDR3 length is 16 residues. Between the trimmed V and J ends, which lost 3 bases and 4 bases, there was a span of 18 bases. Germline CDR1 and CDR2: MNHEY and SMNVEV (reference sequence). Using immunoSEQ multiplex PCR, the repertoire was profiled, and TCRdb retains in-frame clones only, with some absent. The data hold about 110,000 clones, with 94% observed a single time. The receptor's source is an adult who received the AZD1222 COVID-19 vaccine. J is TRBJ1-1 and V is TRBV27, with D tentatively TRBD1 (5 bases). The sequencing here drew on peripheral blood, taken 28 days after the second AZD1222 dose. CDR3 amino acids: CASSLGRGAGITEAFF. The CDR3 DNA sequence: TGTGCCAGCAGTTTGGGGAGAGGGGCGGGGATCACTGAAGCTTTCTTT.